This is a list of T cell receptor beta chains from one sample in a study of blood T cell repertoires in COVID-19. Some clones are missing from TCRdb's copy, which holds only in-frame ones; the method was immunoSEQ multiplex PCR. Of around 150,000 clones in the sample, under 80% were seen once. Sequencing was performed on peripheral blood. Receptor source: a man aged 55 to 70 with acute or convalescent COVID-19. Each CDR3 is given with its conserved first and last residue. Fields, in order: CDR3 protein, CDR3 DNA, V gene, J gene, clone size, D gene. The D gene is left open where the match is weak. Some rows have no size entry. The others give once, few or many, or a class for an expanded clone.

CDR3aa: CASSRVSGNEKLFF
CDR3nt: TGTGCCAGCAGTCGTGTTAGCGGTAATGAAAAACTGTTTTTT
v_gene: TRBV7-2
j_gene: TRBJ1-4
abundance: -
d_gene: -

CDR3aa: CACATGLNYGYTF
CDR3nt: TGTGCCTGCGCGACAGGTCTAAACTATGGCTACACCTTC
v_gene: TRBV30
j_gene: TRBJ1-2
abundance: -
d_gene: -

CDR3aa: CASSPGLEETQYF
CDR3nt: TGTGCCAGCAGCCCGGGACTAGAGGAGACCCAGTACTTC
v_gene: TRBV7-7
j_gene: TRBJ2-5
abundance: -
d_gene: TRBD2

CDR3aa: CASDRDRNEKLFF
CDR3nt: TGTGCCAGTGACCGGGACAGGAATGAAAAACTGTTTTTT
v_gene: TRBV6-5
j_gene: TRBJ1-4
abundance: -
d_gene: TRBD1

CDR3aa: CASSYGQANEQYF
CDR3nt: TGTGCCAGCAGTTACGGACAGGCTAACGAGCAGTACTTC
v_gene: TRBV6-5
j_gene: TRBJ2-7
abundance: -
d_gene: TRBD1

CDR3aa: CASRGQGTREQYF
CDR3nt: TGTGCCAGTAGGGGGCAGGGAACCCGCGAGCAGTACTTC
v_gene: TRBV12-3/TRBV12-4
j_gene: TRBJ2-7
abundance: once
d_gene: TRBD1

CDR3aa: CASGPGGLQTYEQYF
CDR3nt: TGTGCCAGCGGACCCGGCGGGTTACAAACCTACGAGCAGTACTTC
v_gene: TRBV27
j_gene: TRBJ2-7
abundance: -
d_gene: -

CDR3aa: CASSFGTGMNTEAFF
CDR3nt: TGTGCCAGCAGCTTTGGAACAGGAATGAACACTGAAGCTTTCTTT
v_gene: TRBV5-6
j_gene: TRBJ1-1
abundance: -
d_gene: -

CDR3aa: CASSLEGGTLYNEQFF
CDR3nt: TGTGCCAGCAGCTTAGAAGGCGGGACTCTCTACAATGAGCAGTTCTTC
v_gene: TRBV11-2
j_gene: TRBJ2-1
abundance: -
d_gene: -

CDR3aa: CASSFGLRMNTEAFF
CDR3nt: TGTGCCAGCAGTTTTGGCCTCCGCATGAACACTGAAGCTTTCTTT
v_gene: TRBV27
j_gene: TRBJ1-1
abundance: few
d_gene: -

CDR3aa: CAISDWMSSYNEQFF
CDR3nt: TGTGCCATCAGCGACTGGATGAGCTCCTACAATGAGCAGTTCTTC
v_gene: TRBV10-3
j_gene: TRBJ2-1
abundance: few
d_gene: -

CDR3aa: CASSKAGGPKNIQYF
CDR3nt: TGTGCCAGCAGCAAAGCGGGGGGCCCCAAAAACATTCAGTACTTC
v_gene: TRBV28
j_gene: TRBJ2-4
abundance: -
d_gene: TRBD2

CDR3aa: CASSVLAGWADNEQFF
CDR3nt: TGTGCCAGTAGTGTACTAGCGGGATGGGCTGACAATGAGCAGTTCTTC
v_gene: TRBV19
j_gene: TRBJ2-1
abundance: -
d_gene: TRBD2

CDR3aa: CSVSLRAYNEQFF
CDR3nt: TGCAGCGTTTCCCTGCGGGCTTACAATGAGCAGTTCTTC
v_gene: TRBV29-1
j_gene: TRBJ2-1
abundance: -
d_gene: -

CDR3aa: CASSAGTSGSFDEQYF
CDR3nt: TGTGCCAGCAGCGCCGGGACTAGCGGGAGTTTCGACGAGCAGTACTTC
v_gene: TRBV7-6
j_gene: TRBJ2-7
abundance: many
d_gene: TRBD2

CDR3aa: CASSRPTGTGDGYTF
CDR3nt: TGTGCCAGCAGCCGTCCTACCGGGACAGGGGATGGCTACACCTTC
v_gene: TRBV7-9
j_gene: TRBJ1-2
abundance: -
d_gene: TRBD1

CDR3aa: CASSYDTRASGRNEQYF
CDR3nt: TGTGCCAGCAGTTACGACACACGGGCTAGCGGGAGAAACGAGCAGTACTTC
v_gene: TRBV28
j_gene: TRBJ2-7
abundance: -
d_gene: TRBD2

CDR3aa: CASSPGVRSTPDTQYF
CDR3nt: TGCGCCAGCAGCCCGGGGGTCCGATCCACCCCCGATACGCAGTATTTT
v_gene: TRBV5-1
j_gene: TRBJ2-3
abundance: -
d_gene: -

CDR3aa: CASSALREGQPQHF
CDR3nt: TGCGCCAGCAGTGCACTCAGGGAGGGTCAGCCCCAGCATTTT
v_gene: TRBV10-2
j_gene: TRBJ1-5
abundance: -
d_gene: -

CDR3aa: CASSSPEGAETQYF
CDR3nt: TGCGCCAGCAGCTCCCCGGAAGGGGCTGAGACCCAGTACTTC
v_gene: TRBV5-1
j_gene: TRBJ2-5
abundance: -
d_gene: -

CDR3aa: CASSQSVSGSMTDTQYF
CDR3nt: TGTGCCAGCAGCCAAAGCGTAAGCGGGAGTATGACAGATACGCAGTATTTT
v_gene: TRBV4-2
j_gene: TRBJ2-3
abundance: -
d_gene: TRBD2

CDR3aa: CASSLGLAGAGAETQYF
CDR3nt: TGCGCCAGCAGCTTGGGACTAGCGGGAGCGGGGGCAGAGACCCAGTACTTC
v_gene: TRBV5-1
j_gene: TRBJ2-5
abundance: -
d_gene: TRBD2